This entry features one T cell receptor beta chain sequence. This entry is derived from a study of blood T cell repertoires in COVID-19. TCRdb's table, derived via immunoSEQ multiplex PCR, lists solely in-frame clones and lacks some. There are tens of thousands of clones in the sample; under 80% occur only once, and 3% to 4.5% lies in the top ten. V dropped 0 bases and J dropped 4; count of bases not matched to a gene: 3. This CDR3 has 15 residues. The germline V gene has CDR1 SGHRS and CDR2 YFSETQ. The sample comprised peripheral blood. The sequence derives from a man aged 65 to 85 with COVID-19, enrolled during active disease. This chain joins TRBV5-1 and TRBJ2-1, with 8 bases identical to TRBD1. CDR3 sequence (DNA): TGCGCCAGCAGCTTGGTTCAGGGGGCTTACAATGAGCAGTTCTTC. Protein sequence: CASSLVQGAYNEQFF.